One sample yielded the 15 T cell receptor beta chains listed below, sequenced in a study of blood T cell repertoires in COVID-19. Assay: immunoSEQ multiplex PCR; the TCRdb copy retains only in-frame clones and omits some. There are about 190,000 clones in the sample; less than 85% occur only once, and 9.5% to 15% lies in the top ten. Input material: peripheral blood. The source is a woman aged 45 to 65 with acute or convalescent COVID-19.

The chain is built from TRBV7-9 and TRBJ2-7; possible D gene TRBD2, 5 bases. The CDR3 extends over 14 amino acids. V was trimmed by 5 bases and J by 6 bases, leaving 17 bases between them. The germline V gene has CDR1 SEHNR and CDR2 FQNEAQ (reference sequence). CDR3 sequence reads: CASSQTSKFTEQYF. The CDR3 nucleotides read TGTGCCAGCAGCCAAACTAGTAAATTCACCGAGCAGTACTTC.

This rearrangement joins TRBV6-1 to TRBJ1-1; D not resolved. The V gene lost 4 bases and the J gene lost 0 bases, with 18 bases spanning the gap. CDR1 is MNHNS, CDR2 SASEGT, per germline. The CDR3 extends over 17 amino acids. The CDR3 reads CASSGLRSGTMNTEAFF. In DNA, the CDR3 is TGTGCCAGCAGTGGCCTTCGCTCAGGTACGATGAACACTGAAGCTTTCTTT.

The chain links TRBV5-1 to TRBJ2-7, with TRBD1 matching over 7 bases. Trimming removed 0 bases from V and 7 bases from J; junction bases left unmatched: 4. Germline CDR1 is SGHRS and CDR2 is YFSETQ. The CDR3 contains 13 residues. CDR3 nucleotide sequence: TGCGCCAGCAGCTTGGACAGGGGCGGGGAGCAGTACTTC. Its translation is CASSLDRGGEQYF. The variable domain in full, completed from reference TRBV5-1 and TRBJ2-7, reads KAGVTQTPRYLIKTRGQQVTLSCSPISGHRSVSWYQQTPGQGLQFLFEYFSETQRNKGNFPGRFSGRQFSNSRSEMNVSTLELGDSALYLCASSLDRGGEQYFGPGTRLTVT.

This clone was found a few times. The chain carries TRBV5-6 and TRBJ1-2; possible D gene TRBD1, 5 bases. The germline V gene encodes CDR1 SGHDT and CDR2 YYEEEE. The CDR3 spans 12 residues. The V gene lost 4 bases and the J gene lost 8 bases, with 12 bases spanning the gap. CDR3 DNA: TGTGCCAGCAGCCTTACAGGAATCGGCTACACCTTC. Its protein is CASSLTGIGYTF.

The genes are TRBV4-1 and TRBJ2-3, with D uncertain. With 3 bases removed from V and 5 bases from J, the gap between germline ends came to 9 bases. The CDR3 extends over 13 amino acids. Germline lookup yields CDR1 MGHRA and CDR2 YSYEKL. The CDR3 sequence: CASSHHPVDTQYF. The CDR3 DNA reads TGCGCCAGCAGCCATCACCCAGTAGATACGCAGTATTTT.

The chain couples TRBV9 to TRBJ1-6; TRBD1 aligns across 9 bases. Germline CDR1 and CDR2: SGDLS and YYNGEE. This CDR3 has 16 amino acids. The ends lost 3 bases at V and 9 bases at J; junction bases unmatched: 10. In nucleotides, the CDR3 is TGTGCCAGCAGCGCTTCGTCCGGGACAGGGACTTCACCCCTCCACTTT. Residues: CASSASSGTGTSPLHF.

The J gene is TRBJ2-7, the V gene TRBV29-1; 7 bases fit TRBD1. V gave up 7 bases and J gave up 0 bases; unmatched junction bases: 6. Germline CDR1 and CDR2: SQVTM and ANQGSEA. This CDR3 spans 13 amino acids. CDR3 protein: CSASTGNSYEQYF. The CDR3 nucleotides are TGCAGCGCATCGACAGGGAACTCCTACGAGCAGTACTTC.

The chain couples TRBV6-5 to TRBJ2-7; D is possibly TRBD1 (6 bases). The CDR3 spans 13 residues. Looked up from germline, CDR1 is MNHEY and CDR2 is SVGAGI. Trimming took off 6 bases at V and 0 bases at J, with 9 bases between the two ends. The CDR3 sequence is CASRDSTSYEQYF. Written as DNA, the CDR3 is TGTGCCAGCAGGGACAGTACCTCCTACGAGCAGTACTTC.

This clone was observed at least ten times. CDR3: CASSPREKLFF. As DNA, the CDR3 is TGTGCCAGCAGTCCTAGAGAAAAACTGTTTTTT. J is TRBJ1-4 and V is TRBV28, with D unresolved. Trimming pared 5 bases from V and 8 bases from J, leaving 6 bases between. Germline assignment: CDR1 MDHEN and CDR2 SYDVKM. This CDR3 region has 11 residues.

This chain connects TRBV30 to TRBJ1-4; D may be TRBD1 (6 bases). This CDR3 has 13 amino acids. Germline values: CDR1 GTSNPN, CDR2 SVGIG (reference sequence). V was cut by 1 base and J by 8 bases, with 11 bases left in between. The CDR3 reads CAWSAGGLEKLFF. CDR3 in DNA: TGTGCCTGGAGTGCGGGGGGGCTGGAAAAACTGTTTTTT.

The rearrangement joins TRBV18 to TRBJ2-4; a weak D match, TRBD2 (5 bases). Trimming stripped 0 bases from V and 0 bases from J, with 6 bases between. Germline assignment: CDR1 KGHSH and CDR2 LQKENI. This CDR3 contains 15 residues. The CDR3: CASSPPRAAKNIQYF. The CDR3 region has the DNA TGTGCCAGCTCACCACCGAGGGCAGCCAAAAACATTCAGTACTTC.

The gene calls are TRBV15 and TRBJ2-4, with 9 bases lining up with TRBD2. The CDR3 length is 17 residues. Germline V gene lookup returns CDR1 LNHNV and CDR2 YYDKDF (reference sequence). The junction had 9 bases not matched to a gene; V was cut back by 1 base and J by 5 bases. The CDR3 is CATSRVGASGDQNIQYF. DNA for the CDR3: TGTGCCACCAGCAGAGTAGGGGCTAGCGGGGATCAAAACATTCAGTACTTC.

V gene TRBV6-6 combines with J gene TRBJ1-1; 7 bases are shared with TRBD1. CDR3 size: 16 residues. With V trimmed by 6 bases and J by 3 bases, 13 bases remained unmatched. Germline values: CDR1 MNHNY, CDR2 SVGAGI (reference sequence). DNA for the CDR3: TGTGCCAGCAGCTCGCGACAGGGTTCGTGGGACACTGAAGCTTTCTTT. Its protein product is CASSSRQGSWDTEAFF.

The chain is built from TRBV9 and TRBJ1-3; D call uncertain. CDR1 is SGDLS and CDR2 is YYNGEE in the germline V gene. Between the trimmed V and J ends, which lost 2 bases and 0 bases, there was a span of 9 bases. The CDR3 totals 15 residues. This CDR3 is CASSVDWSSGNTIYF. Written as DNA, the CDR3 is TGTGCCAGCAGCGTCGACTGGAGCTCTGGAAACACCATATATTTT.

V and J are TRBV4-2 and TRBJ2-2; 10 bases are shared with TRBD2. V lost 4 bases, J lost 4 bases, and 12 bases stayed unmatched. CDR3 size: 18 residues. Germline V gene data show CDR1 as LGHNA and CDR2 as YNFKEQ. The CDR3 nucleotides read TGTGCCAGCAGCCCCGCGGCGATGACTAGCGGGTTCACCGGGGAGCTGTTTTTT. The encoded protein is CASSPAAMTSGFTGELFF.